This T cell receptor beta chain was retrieved from a study of early T cells in non-severe SARS-CoV-2 infection. Germline CDR1 is DFQATT and CDR2 is SNEGSKA (reference sequence). Trimming removed 2 bases from V and 7 bases from J; junction bases left unmatched: 12. The CDR3 consists of 17 residues. Concerning this clonotype: The target antigen is unknown.

Study results and caveats: Matching against VDJdb likely underestimated virus-specific expansions, favoring anti-spike CD8.

TCRdb re-derived calls from the 5' RACE reads in MiXCR, one entry per CDR3 protein. The table has about 55,000 distinct CDR3 sequences, 8% to 10% seen once. The chain couples TRBV20-1 to TRBJ1-6, with TRBD1 matching over 9 bases. The origin of this receptor is an adult who was a healthcare worker with PCR-confirmed SARS-CoV-2 infection or an uninfected control (not recorded which). Material: whole blood. The CDR3 spells CSARLMGPGQGNSPLHF. The CDR3 coding sequence is TGCAGTGCTAGACTTATGGGTCCCGGACAGGGGAATTCACCCCTCCACTTT.